Below, 17 T cell receptor beta chains from the same sample are listed, as sequenced in a study of T cell repertoires in cytomegalovirus infection. These TCRs are of unknown antigen specificity. TCRdb re-called the reads with MiXCR, one entry per CDR3 protein. The table has 230,000 or so distinct CDR3 sequences, 35% to 45% seen once; the top ten hold approximately 59%. Sequenced material: CD8+ T cells from cultured PBMCs, taken from culture after CMV antigen stimulation. Source of these receptors: a human donor in good health (CMV status not recorded). Some clones in this sample may be carry-over from other donors' samples.

Only a few counts were recorded for this clonotype. J is TRBJ2-1 and V is TRBV20-1; 12 bases align to TRBD2. Germline CDR1 and CDR2: DFQATT and SNEGSKA (reference sequence). CDR3 length: 14 residues. Unmatched junction bases numbered 2, after V lost 5 bases and J lost 3 bases. CDR3 sequence: CSAETSGGYNEQFF. CDR3 nucleotide sequence: TGCAGTGCTGAGACTAGCGGGGGCTACAATGAGCAGTTCTTC.

The chain couples TRBV20-1 to TRBJ2-1, with 13 nucleotides matching TRBD2. Germline CDR1 and CDR2: DFQATT and SNEGSKA (reference sequence). The CDR3 extends over 13 amino acids. J lost 8 bases, V lost 5 bases, and 3 bases had no gene match. CDR3 bases: TGCAGTGCTCGACTAGCGGGAGGACATGAGCAGTTCTTC. It translates to CSARLAGGHEQFF.

The chain uses TRBV29-1 and TRBJ2-1; D not resolved. The CDR3 loop spans 11 amino acids. Trimming removed 2 bases at V and 4 bases at J, with 3 bases between. The germline CDR1 and CDR2 sequences are SQVTM and ANQGSEA. CDR3 coding DNA: TGCAGCGTTGAACGGTACAATGAGCAGTTCTTC. Translation: CSVERYNEQFF.

This clonotype was picked up a small number of times. The rearrangement links TRBV4-1 to TRBJ1-1; D unclear. Trimming stripped 3 bases from V and 1 base from J, with 9 bases between. Germline V CDR1 and CDR2: MGHRA, YSYEKL. CDR3 length equals 14 residues. The CDR3 DNA reads as TGCGCCAGCAGCCATGGGGAGACGAACACTGAAGCTTTCTTT. It encodes CASSHGETNTEAFF.

This clonotype was observed a few times. This sequence joins TRBV27 and TRBJ2-1; the match to TRBD2 covers 7 bases. This CDR3 region has 14 residues. CDR1 is MNHEY, CDR2 SMNVEV, per germline (reference sequence). Trimming took 2 bases from V and 6 from J; bases not matched to a gene: 4. The CDR3 here is CASSLGGGGNEQFF. DNA for the CDR3: TGTGCCAGCAGTTTAGGCGGGGGAGGCAATGAGCAGTTCTTC.

A single count supports this clonotype. This chain joins TRBV5-1 and TRBJ2-1; D gene uncertain. Germline CDR1 reads SGHRS; CDR2 reads YFSETQ. V gave up 4 bases and J gave up 8 bases, with 10 bases separating them. The CDR3 length is 12 residues. In DNA form, the CDR3 reads TGCGCCAGCAGCCTTAATAATCATGAGCAGTTCTTC. This gives the protein CASSLNNHEQFF.

This clonotype has more than one count but fewer than ten. V usage is TRBV7-2 and J usage is TRBJ1-2; D is ambiguous. Trimming pared 3 bases from V and 1 base from J, leaving 0 bases between. This CDR3 spans 11 amino acids. Germline V CDR1 and CDR2: SGHTA, FQGNSA. The CDR3 loop reads CASSFNYGYTF. The CDR3 coding sequence is TGTGCCAGCAGCTTTAACTATGGCTACACCTTC.

The chain carries TRBV19 and TRBJ2-2, with D unresolved. Germline values: CDR1 LNHDA, CDR2 SQIVND (reference sequence). The CDR3 has 13 amino acids. With 2 bases removed from V and 5 bases from J, the gap between germline ends came to 6 bases. CDR3 sequence: CASSIMPTGELFF. CDR3 DNA sequence: TGTGCCAGTAGTATAATGCCGACCGGGGAGCTGTTTTTT. The whole variable domain, filled in from reference TRBV19 and TRBJ2-2, reads DGGITQSPKYLFRKEGQNVTLSCEQNLNHDAMYWYRQDPGQGLRLIYYSQIVNDFQKGDIAEGYSVSREKKESFPLTVTSAQKNPTAFYLCASSIMPTGELFFGEGSRLTVL.

This clonotype was seen ten or more times. The chain combines TRBV7-8 with TRBJ2-1; D uncertain. The CDR3 is 16 amino acids. Per the germline V gene, CDR1 is SGHVS and CDR2 is FQNEAQ. The ends were cut back, 0 bases at V and 8 bases at J, with 17 bases in the middle. CDR3 nucleotide sequence: TGTGCCAGCAGCTTAGCCCCGTCACAACGAGCCGATGAGCAGTTCTTC. It specifies CASSLAPSQRADEQFF.

The V and J genes are TRBV4-1 and TRBJ2-1; the match to TRBD2 covers 7 bases. The CDR3 has 15 residues. CDR1 and CDR2 (germline): MGHRA, YSYEKL. The V and J ends lost 2 bases and 2 bases, in that order; junction bases with no gene match: 3. The CDR3 protein is CASSQRRGAYNEQFF. CDR3 nucleotide sequence: TGCGCCAGCAGCCAACGACGGGGGGCCTACAATGAGCAGTTCTTC.

The chain is built from TRBV3-1 and TRBJ2-1; 12 nucleotides match TRBD2. Germline-derived CDR1 and CDR2 are LGHDT and YNNKEL (reference sequence). V lost 1 base to trimming and J lost 4 bases; unmatched junction nucleotides: 8. CDR3 length: 18 residues. CDR3 loop: CASSQGLAGDTFYNEQFF. CDR3 DNA: TGTGCCAGCAGCCAAGGACTAGCGGGGGATACTTTTTACAATGAGCAGTTCTTC.

This clonotype was counted between two and nine times. The V and J genes are TRBV12-3 or TRBV12-4 and TRBJ2-7; 9 positions agree with TRBD1. Trimming took 5 bases from V and 3 from J; bases not matched to a gene: 8. The CDR3 contains 15 residues. The CDR3, as DNA: TGTGCCAGCAGTCCCGGGACAGGGAGGTACTACGAGCAGTACTTC. Protein sequence: CASSPGTGRYYEQYF.

In this sample, this clonotype turned up many times. V usage is TRBV7-8 and J usage is TRBJ1-3, with D possibly matching TRBD1 (5 bases). The germline V gene has CDR1 SGHVS and CDR2 FQNEAQ. Trimming took 1 base from V and 4 from J, leaving 8 bases between them. This CDR3 comprises 14 residues. Here the CDR3 reads CASSLDRTGNTIYF. CDR3 in DNA: TGTGCCAGCAGCTTAGACAGGACCGGAAACACCATATATTTT.

This chain links TRBV11-2 with TRBJ2-1; a weak D match, TRBD2 (5 bases). Trimming took off 2 bases at V and 10 bases at J, with 9 bases between the two ends. There are 12 residues in the CDR3. Germline values: CDR1 SGHAT, CDR2 FQNNGV. DNA for the CDR3: TGTGCCAGCAGCTTACCCACGGGGGAGCAGTTCTTC. The encoded protein is CASSLPTGEQFF.

V gene TRBV29-1 combines with J gene TRBJ2-7; 10 nucleotides align to TRBD2. Germline V gene sequence: CDR1 SQVTM, CDR2 ANQGSEA. V dropped 4 bases and J dropped 4; count of bases not matched to a gene: 7. This CDR3 region has 14 residues. The CDR3 DNA reads as TGCAGCGTTGTGGGGCTAGCGGGAGCGTACGAGCAGTACTTC. This translates into CSVVGLAGAYEQYF.

This clonotype has more than one count but fewer than ten. This rearrangement joins TRBV7-9 to TRBJ2-3; D is unclear. CDR3 length: 13 amino acids. Trimming stripped 1 base from V and 5 bases from J, with 7 bases between. CDR1 is SEHNR, CDR2 FQNEAQ, per germline (reference sequence). In DNA form, the CDR3 reads TGTGCCAGCAGCTTAGGCGCAGTAGATACGCAGTATTTT. Its translation is CASSLGAVDTQYF.

This clonotype was observed a few times. The chain has TRBV6-4 and TRBJ2-6; tentatively, D is TRBD1 (6 bases). V lost 2 bases and J 3 bases, leaving 11 bases between the germline ends. The CDR3 consists of 16 residues. Looked up from germline, CDR1 is MRHNA and CDR2 is SNTAGT. CDR3 sequence (DNA): TGTGCCAGCAGTGACGGGGGCGCGGGTGGGGCCAACGTCCTGACTTTC. Protein product: CASSDGGAGGANVLTF.